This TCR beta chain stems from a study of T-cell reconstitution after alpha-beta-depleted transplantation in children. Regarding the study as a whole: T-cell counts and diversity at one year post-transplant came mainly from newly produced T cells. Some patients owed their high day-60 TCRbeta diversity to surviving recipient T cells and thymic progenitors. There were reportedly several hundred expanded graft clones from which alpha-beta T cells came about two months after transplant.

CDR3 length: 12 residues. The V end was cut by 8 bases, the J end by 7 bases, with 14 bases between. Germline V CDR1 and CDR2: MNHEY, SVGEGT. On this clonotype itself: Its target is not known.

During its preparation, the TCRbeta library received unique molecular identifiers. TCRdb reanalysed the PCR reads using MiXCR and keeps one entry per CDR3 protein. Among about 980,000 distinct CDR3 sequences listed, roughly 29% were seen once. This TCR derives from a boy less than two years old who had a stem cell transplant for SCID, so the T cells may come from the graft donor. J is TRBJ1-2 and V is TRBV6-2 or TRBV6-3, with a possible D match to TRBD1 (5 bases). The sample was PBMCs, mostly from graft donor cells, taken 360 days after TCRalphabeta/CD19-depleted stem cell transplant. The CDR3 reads CASGPRDSGYTF. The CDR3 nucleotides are TGTGCCAGCGGCCCCAGGGATTCTGGCTACACCTTC.